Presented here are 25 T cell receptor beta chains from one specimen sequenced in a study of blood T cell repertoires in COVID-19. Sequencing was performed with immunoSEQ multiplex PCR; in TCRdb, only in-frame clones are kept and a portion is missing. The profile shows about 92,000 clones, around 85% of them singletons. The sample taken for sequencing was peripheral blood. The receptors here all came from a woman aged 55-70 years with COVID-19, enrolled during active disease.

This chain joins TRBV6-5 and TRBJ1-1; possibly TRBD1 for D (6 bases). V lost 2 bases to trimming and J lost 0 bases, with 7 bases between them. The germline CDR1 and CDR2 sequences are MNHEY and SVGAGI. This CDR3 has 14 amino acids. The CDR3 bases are TGTGCCAGCAGTTACCACAGGGTGAACACTGAAGCTTTCTTT. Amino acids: CASSYHRVNTEAFF.

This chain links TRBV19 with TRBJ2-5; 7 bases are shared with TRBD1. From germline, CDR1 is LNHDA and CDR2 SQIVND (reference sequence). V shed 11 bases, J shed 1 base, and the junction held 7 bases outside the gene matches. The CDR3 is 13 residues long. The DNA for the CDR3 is TGTGCCGCCAGCCCAGGGGGCCAAGAGACCCAGTACTTC. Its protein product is CAASPGGQETQYF.

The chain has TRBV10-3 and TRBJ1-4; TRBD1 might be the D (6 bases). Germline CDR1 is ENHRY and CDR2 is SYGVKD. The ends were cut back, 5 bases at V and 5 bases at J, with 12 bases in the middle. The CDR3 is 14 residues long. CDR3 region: CAISPGGQNEKLFF. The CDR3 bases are TGTGCCATCAGTCCGGGGGGGCAGAATGAAAAACTGTTTTTT.

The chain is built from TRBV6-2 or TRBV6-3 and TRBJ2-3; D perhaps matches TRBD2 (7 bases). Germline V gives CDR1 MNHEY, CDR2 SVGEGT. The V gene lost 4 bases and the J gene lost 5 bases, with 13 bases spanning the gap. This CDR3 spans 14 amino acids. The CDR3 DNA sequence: TGTGCCAGCAGTTCCGCGGGGGCCAAAGATACGCAGTATTTT. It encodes CASSSAGAKDTQYF.

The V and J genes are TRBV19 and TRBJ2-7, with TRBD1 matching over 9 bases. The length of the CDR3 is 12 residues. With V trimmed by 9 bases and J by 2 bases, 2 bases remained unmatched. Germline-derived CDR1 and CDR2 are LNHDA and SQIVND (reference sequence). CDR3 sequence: CASGDRAYEQYF. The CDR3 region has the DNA TGTGCCAGCGGGGACAGGGCCTACGAGCAGTACTTC.

The CDR3 reads CASSLVGQRSPLHF. CDR3 DNA: TGTGCCAGCAGCTTAGTTGGACAGCGATCACCCCTCCACTTT. The J gene is TRBJ1-6, the V gene TRBV11-2; TRBD1 might be the D (6 bases). Between the trimmed V and J ends, which lost 1 base and 10 bases, there was a span of 11 bases. Looked up from germline, CDR1 is SGHAT and CDR2 is FQNNGV. This CDR3 has 14 residues.

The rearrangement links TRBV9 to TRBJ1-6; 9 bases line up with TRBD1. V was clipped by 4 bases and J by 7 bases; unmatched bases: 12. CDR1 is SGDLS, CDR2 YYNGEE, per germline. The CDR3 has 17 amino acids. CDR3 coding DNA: TGTGCCAGCAGCTCCACACAGGGGGCGAAGGTAAATTCACCCCTCCACTTT. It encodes CASSSTQGAKVNSPLHF.

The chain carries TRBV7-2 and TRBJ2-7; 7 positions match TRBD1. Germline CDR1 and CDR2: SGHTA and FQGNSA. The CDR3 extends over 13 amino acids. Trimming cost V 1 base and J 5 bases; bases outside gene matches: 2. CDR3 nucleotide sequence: TGTGCCAGCAGCTTAGGGACAGGAGACGAGCAGTACTTC. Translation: CASSLGTGDEQYF.

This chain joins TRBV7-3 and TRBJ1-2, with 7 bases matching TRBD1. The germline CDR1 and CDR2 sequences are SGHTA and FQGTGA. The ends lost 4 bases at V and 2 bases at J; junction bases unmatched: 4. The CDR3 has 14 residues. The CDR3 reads CASSSGQRNYGYTF. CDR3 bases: TGTGCCAGCAGCTCGGGACAGCGAAACTATGGCTACACCTTC.

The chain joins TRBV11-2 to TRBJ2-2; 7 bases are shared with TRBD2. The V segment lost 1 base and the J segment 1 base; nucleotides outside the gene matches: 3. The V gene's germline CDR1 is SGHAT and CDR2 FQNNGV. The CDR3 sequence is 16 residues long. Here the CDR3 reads CASSLGRGRNTGELFF. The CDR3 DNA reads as TGTGCCAGCAGCTTAGGTCGCGGGAGGAACACCGGGGAGCTGTTTTTT.

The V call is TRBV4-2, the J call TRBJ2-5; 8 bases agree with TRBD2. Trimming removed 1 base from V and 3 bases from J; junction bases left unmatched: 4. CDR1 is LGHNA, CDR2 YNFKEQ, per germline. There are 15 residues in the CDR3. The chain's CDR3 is CASSQVVAGKETQYF. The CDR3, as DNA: TGTGCCAGCAGCCAAGTTGTAGCGGGGAAAGAGACCCAGTACTTC.

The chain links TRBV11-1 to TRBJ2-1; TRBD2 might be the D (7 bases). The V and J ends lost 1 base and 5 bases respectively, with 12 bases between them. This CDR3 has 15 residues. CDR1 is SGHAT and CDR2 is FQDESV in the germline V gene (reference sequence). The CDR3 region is CASSLVTGGHNEQFF. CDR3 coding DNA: TGTGCCAGCAGCTTAGTAACGGGGGGCCACAATGAGCAGTTCTTC.

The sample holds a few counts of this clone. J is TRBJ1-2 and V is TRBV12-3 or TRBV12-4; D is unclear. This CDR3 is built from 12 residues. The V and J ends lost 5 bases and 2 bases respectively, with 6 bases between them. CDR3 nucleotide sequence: TGTGCCAGCAGTGAGGAAAACTATGGCTACACCTTC. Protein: CASSEENYGYTF.

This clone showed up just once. CDR3 DNA sequence: TGTGCCAGCAGTTTCGCTGCGGCGAACACCGGGGAGCTGTTTTTT. Translation gives CASSFAAANTGELFF. This chain connects TRBV11-1 to TRBJ2-2, with unresolved D. CDR1 is SGHAT and CDR2 is FQDESV in the germline V gene (reference sequence). Trimming pared 6 bases from V and 0 bases from J, leaving 11 bases between. This CDR3 region has 15 residues.

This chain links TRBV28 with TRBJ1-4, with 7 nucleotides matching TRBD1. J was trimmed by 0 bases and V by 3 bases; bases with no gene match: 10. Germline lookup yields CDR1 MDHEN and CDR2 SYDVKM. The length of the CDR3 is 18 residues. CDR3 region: CASSFTGVESPTNEKLFF. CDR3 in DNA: TGTGCCAGCAGTTTCACAGGGGTCGAGTCCCCAACTAATGAAAAACTGTTTTTT.

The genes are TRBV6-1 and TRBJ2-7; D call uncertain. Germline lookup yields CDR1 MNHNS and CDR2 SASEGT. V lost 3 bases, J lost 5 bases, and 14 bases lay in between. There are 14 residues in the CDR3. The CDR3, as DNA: TGTGCCAGCAGTGAGCCGGGTCCTTACCACGAGCAGTACTTC. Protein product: CASSEPGPYHEQYF.

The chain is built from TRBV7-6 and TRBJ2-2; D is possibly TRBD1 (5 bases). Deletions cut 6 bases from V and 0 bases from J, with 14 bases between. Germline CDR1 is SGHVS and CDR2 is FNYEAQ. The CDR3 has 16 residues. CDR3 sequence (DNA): TGTGCCAGCAGGTCAGGGTTTAAGGCGAACACCGGGGAGCTGTTTTTT. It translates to CASRSGFKANTGELFF. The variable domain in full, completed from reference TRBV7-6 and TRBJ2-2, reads GAGVSQSPRYKVTKRGQDVALRCDPISGHVSLYWYRQALGQGPEFLTYFNYEAQQDKSGLPNDRFSAERPEGSISTLTIQRTEQRDSAMYRCASRSGFKANTGELFFGEGSRLTVL.

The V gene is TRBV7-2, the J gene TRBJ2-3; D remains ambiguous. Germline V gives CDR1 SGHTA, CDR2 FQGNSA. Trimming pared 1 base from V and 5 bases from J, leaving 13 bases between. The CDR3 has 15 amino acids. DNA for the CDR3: TGTGCCAGCAGCTTAGGAGACTCACGGTTAGATACGCAGTATTTT. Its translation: CASSLGDSRLDTQYF.

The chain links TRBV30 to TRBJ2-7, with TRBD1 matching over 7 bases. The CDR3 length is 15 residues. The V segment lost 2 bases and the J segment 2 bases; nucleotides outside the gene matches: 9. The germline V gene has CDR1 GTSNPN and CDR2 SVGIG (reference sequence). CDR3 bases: TGTGCCTGGAGTCCCCCCGGGACAGTCGCCTACGAGCAGTACTTC. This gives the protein CAWSPPGTVAYEQYF.

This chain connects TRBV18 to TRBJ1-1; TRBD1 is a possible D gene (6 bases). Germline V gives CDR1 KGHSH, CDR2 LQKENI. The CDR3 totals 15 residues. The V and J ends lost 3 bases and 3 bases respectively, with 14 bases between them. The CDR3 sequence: CASSPPGGADTEAFF. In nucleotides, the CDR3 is TGTGCCAGCTCACCTCCCGGGGGGGCAGACACTGAAGCTTTCTTT.

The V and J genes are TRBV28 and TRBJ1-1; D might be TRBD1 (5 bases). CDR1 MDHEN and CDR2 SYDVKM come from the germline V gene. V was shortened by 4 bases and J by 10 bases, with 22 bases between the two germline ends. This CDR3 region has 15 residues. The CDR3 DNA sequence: TGTGCCAGCAGTTCGACCGGACACTTGAAAGTAGGAGCTTTCTTT. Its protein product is CASSSTGHLKVGAFF.

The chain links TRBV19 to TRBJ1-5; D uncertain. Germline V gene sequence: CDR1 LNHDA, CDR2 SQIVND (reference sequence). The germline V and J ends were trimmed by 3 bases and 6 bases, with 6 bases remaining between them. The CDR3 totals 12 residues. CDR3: CASSIGSQPQHF. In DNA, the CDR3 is TGTGCCAGTAGTATCGGTAGTCAGCCCCAGCATTTT.

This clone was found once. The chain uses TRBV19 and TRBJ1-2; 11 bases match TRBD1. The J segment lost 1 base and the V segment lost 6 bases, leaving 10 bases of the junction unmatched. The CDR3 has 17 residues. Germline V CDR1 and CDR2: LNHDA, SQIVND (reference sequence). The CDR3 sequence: CASRSADRGRGNYGYTF. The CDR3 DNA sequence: TGTGCCAGTAGATCCGCGGACAGGGGGCGGGGTAACTATGGCTACACCTTC.

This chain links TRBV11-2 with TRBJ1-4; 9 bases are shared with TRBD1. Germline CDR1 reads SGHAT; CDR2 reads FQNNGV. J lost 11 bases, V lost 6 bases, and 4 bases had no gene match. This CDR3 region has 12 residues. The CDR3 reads CASSITGGKLFF. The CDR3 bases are TGTGCCAGCAGTATCACAGGGGGCAAACTGTTTTTT.

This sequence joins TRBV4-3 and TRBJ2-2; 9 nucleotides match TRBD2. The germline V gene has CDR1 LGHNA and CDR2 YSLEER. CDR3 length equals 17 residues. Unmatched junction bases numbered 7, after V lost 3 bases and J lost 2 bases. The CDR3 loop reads CASSQSSGGTNTGELFF. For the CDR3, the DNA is TGCGCCAGCAGCCAGTCCAGCGGGGGGACAAACACCGGGGAGCTGTTTTTT.